This entry lists 22 T cell receptor beta chains sequenced from one sample in a study of T-cell reconstitution after alpha-beta-depleted transplantation in children. Preparation of the TCRbeta library involved a method that used unique molecular identifiers. TCRdb reprocessed the PCR reads via MiXCR and lists one record per CDR3 protein. This table holds 200,000 to 250,000 distinct CDR3 sequences, 9.7% found once. The sequenced sample was PBMCs from the stem cell graft donor, obtained from the stem cell graft. The receptors originated from a human donor who donated a stem cell graft to a child with SCID.

CDR3 loop: CASSLEVGGTYNEQFF. CDR3 in DNA: TGCGCCAGCAGCTTGGAGGTCGGGGGTACCTACAATGAGCAGTTCTTC. V and J are TRBV5-1 and TRBJ2-1; weak D call: TRBD2 (6 bases). Germline V CDR1 and CDR2: SGHRS, YFSETQ. V was shortened by 0 bases and J by 2 bases, with 12 bases between the two germline ends. The CDR3 contains 16 residues.

In this sample, this clonotype turned up many times. The CDR3 bases are TGCGCCAGCAGCAGCGGGACATACGACAATGAGCAGTTCTTC. Translating gives CASSSGTYDNEQFF. V usage is TRBV5-1 and J usage is TRBJ2-1; TRBD2 is a possible D gene (7 bases). The CDR3 consists of 14 residues. CDR1 is SGHRS and CDR2 is YFSETQ in the germline V gene. The V end was cut by 4 bases, the J end by 5 bases, with 13 bases between.

This clonotype was recorded at least ten times. The chain carries TRBV12-3 or TRBV12-4 and TRBJ2-3; D may be TRBD2 (5 bases). V was pared by 6 bases and J by 6 bases, with 10 bases between. This CDR3 comprises 12 residues. The CDR3 is CASSPTGDTQYF. The CDR3 nucleotides are TGTGCCAGCAGCCCGACGGGGGATACGCAGTATTTT.

As to this clonotype: A read error is possible here, since a much larger clone lies one base away. The chain links TRBV20-1 to TRBJ2-5; D gene unclear. This CDR3 is 13 amino acids long. V lost 3 bases to trimming and J lost 1 base, with 9 bases between them. Germline-derived CDR1 and CDR2 are DFQATT and SNEGSKA (reference sequence). The CDR3 nucleotides are TGCAGTGCTAGTTCCCCGACCCAAGAGACCCAGTACTTC. This codes for CSASSPTQETQYF.

This chain joins TRBV5-6 and TRBJ2-7; D remains unclear. V was clipped by 9 bases and J by 3 bases, with 16 bases between them. CDR3 length equals 13 residues. Germline V CDR1 and CDR2: SGHDT, YYEEEE. CDR3 DNA: TGTGCCATGAGCCCCGGGCATTTCTACGAGCAGTACTTC. Translated: CAMSPGHFYEQYF.

This clonotype was seen ten or more times. The CDR3, as DNA: TGTGCCAGCAGTTCCGGGTTTACTAACTATGGCTACACCTTC. It is translated as CASSSGFTNYGYTF. The chain is built from TRBV27 and TRBJ1-2; D ambiguous. This CDR3 is 14 amino acids long. The germline gives CDR1 MNHEY, CDR2 SMNVEV (reference sequence). Trimming shortened V by 4 bases and J by 0 bases, and 9 bases separated the two germline ends.

This clonotype was recorded many times. The chain joins TRBV3-1 to TRBJ1-2; D unresolved. The CDR3 is made up of 15 amino acids. Germline values: CDR1 LGHDT, CDR2 YNNKEL (reference sequence). V lost 0 bases and J 0 bases, leaving 8 bases between the germline ends. The CDR3 DNA sequence: TGTGCCAGCAGCCAAGATGAGGTTACTAACTATGGCTACACCTTC. It is translated as CASSQDEVTNYGYTF.

This clonotype was observed a handful of times. The rearrangement uses TRBV4-3 and TRBJ2-7; possibly TRBD2 for D (6 bases). The V gene lost 0 bases and the J gene lost 4 bases, with 13 bases spanning the gap. This CDR3 comprises 15 residues. The germline V gene encodes CDR1 LGHNA and CDR2 YSLEER. Here the CDR3 reads CASSQDRDGRYEQYF. CDR3 bases: TGCGCCAGCAGCCAAGACCGGGACGGGAGATACGAGCAGTACTTC.

This sequence joins TRBV6-1 and TRBJ1-1; 9 bases are a match to TRBD1. V gave up 6 bases and J gave up 6 bases; unmatched junction bases: 11. CDR3 size: 15 residues. In germline, CDR1 is MNHNS, CDR2 SASEGT. CDR3 sequence: CASRTRDRVLSEAFF. In DNA form, the CDR3 reads TGTGCCAGCAGGACACGGGACAGGGTGTTATCTGAAGCTTTCTTT.

This clonotype has ten or more counts. The CDR3 region has the DNA TGCAGCGCGGCGGGGTTGGGCACTGAAGCTTTCTTT. As protein: CSAAGLGTEAFF. The chain carries TRBV29-1 and TRBJ1-1; no reliable D call. V was pared by 7 bases and J by 4 bases, with 13 bases between. The germline V gene has CDR1 SQVTM and CDR2 ANQGSEA. The CDR3 length is 12 residues.

This clonotype has at least ten counts. The chain combines TRBV6-5 with TRBJ1-1; a weak D match, TRBD1 (5 bases). Trimming cost V 0 bases and J 6 bases, with 14 bases left between them. Germline V gene sequence: CDR1 MNHEY, CDR2 SVGAGI. The CDR3 loop spans 15 amino acids. The CDR3 coding sequence is TGTGCCAGCAGTTACTCTTGGGGAGAAGGGGCTGAAGCTTTCTTT. Residues: CASSYSWGEGAEAFF.

The chain couples TRBV6-5 to TRBJ1-5; TRBD1 aligns across 8 bases. The CDR3 loop spans 15 amino acids. The germline V gene has CDR1 MNHEY and CDR2 SVGAGI. J was trimmed by 4 bases and V by 4 bases; bases with no gene match: 6. The CDR3 DNA reads TGTGCCAGCAGTTTGGAACAGGGGGGGAATCAGCCCCAGCATTTT. Residues: CASSLEQGGNQPQHF.

This clonotype has ten or more counts. The chain employs TRBV4-1 and TRBJ1-4, with 8 bases fitting TRBD1. The junction had 7 bases not matched to a gene; V was cut back by 3 bases and J by 7 bases. Germline CDR1 reads MGHRA; CDR2 reads YSYEKL. The CDR3 is 15 residues long. The chain's CDR3 is CASSQVGQGGEKLFF. The CDR3 bases are TGCGCCAGCAGCCAGGTCGGACAGGGTGGTGAAAAACTGTTTTTT.

This clonotype has ten or more counts. The chain combines TRBV20-1 with TRBJ2-5; D call uncertain. This CDR3 contains 13 residues. CDR1 and CDR2 (germline): DFQATT, SNEGSKA (reference sequence). Between the trimmed V and J ends, which lost 3 bases and 0 bases, there was a span of 8 bases. In DNA, the CDR3 is TGCAGTGCTAGTAACTCGTACCAAGAGACCCAGTACTTC. Translation gives CSASNSYQETQYF.

The table lists this clonotype with many counts. The V call is TRBV5-1, the J call TRBJ2-1; the match to TRBD1 covers 7 bases. The CDR3 spans 12 residues. Trimming removed 2 bases from V and 8 bases from J; junction bases left unmatched: 1. Germline CDR1 is SGHRS and CDR2 is YFSETQ. CDR3 nucleotide sequence: TGCGCCAGCAGCTTCACAGGGGATGAGCAGTTCTTC. Translating gives CASSFTGDEQFF.

This clonotype occurred many times. V is TRBV12-3 or TRBV12-4 and J is TRBJ2-5; possibly TRBD2 for D (6 bases). The length of the CDR3 is 16 residues. The germline V and J ends were trimmed by 6 bases and 1 base, with 18 bases remaining between them. CDR3 nucleotides: TGTGCCAGCAGCCCAGCACGGGGGTACTCCCAAGAGACCCAGTACTTC. Translating gives CASSPARGYSQETQYF.

This clonotype was detected only a few times. J is TRBJ1-1 and V is TRBV7-2, with a possible D match to TRBD1 (5 bases). CDR1 and CDR2 from the germline V gene are SGHTA and FQGNSA. Trimming removed 5 bases at V and 6 bases at J, with 16 bases between. This CDR3 contains 14 residues. This CDR3 is CASSPRGGEAEAFF. CDR3 sequence (DNA): TGTGCCAGCAGCCCCCGTGGGGGGGAGGCTGAAGCTTTCTTT.

This clonotype was seen repeatedly, ten times or more. The V gene is TRBV5-1, the J gene TRBJ1-2; tentatively, D is TRBD1 (5 bases). The CDR3 covers 14 residues. From germline, CDR1 is SGHRS and CDR2 YFSETQ. Trimming pared 4 bases from V and 2 bases from J, leaving 12 bases between. The CDR3 region has the DNA TGCGCCAGCAGCCAAGATGGGGACAACTATGGCTACACCTTC. It encodes CASSQDGDNYGYTF.

This clonotype came up many times. This chain connects TRBV12-3 or TRBV12-4 to TRBJ1-2; D possibly corresponds to TRBD1 (6 bases). The CDR3 has 13 residues. V was shortened by 5 bases and J by 6 bases, with 13 bases between the two germline ends. Here the CDR3 DNA reads TGTGCCAGCAGTCCCGGGACACCCAATGGCTACACCTTC. As protein: CASSPGTPNGYTF.

This clonotype was counted ten times or more. The rearrangement joins TRBV15 to TRBJ1-2; D not resolved. Trimming left V 1 base short and J 5 bases short, with 8 bases between. The CDR3 spans 13 residues. CDR1 and CDR2 from the germline V gene are LNHNV and YYDKDF (reference sequence). The CDR3 DNA sequence: TGTGCCACCAGCAGAGGCGCGGATTATGGCTACACCTTC. Translated: CATSRGADYGYTF.

This clonotype was recorded many times. The rearrangement joins TRBV5-5 to TRBJ1-1; 9 bases are a match to TRBD1. The CDR3 length is 15 residues. From germline, CDR1 is SGHKS and CDR2 YYEKEE (reference sequence). J lost 4 bases, V lost 4 bases, and 8 bases had no gene match. In DNA form, the CDR3 reads TGTGCCAGCAGCGTATACAGGGGGCTTGGCACTGAAGCTTTCTTT. Its protein product is CASSVYRGLGTEAFF.

Regarding this clonotype: One base away lies a much larger clone, so this may be a sequencing read error. V and J are TRBV5-1 and TRBJ2-7, with 7 bases that match TRBD2. This CDR3 has 11 amino acids. The V gene end was trimmed by 7 bases and the J gene end by 7 bases; junction bases not matched to a gene: 5. Germline V CDR1 and CDR2: SGHRS, YFSETQ. The chain's CDR3 is CASWGGREQYF. DNA of the CDR3: TGCGCCAGCTGGGGGGGACGGGAGCAGTACTTC.